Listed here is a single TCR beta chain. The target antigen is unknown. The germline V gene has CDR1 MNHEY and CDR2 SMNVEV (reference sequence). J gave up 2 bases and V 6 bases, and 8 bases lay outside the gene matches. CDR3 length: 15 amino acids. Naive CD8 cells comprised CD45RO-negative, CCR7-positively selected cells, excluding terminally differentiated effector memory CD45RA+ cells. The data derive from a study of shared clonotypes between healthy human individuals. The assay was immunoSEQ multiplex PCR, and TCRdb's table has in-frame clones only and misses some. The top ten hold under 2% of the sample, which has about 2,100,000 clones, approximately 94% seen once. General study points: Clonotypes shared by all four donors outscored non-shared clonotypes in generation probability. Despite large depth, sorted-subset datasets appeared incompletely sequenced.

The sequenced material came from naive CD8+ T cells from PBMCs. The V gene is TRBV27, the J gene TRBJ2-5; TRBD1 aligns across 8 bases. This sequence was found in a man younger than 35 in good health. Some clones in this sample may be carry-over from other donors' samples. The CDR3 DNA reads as TGTGCCAGCAGGACATTACAGGGGGATCAAGAGACCCAGTACTTC. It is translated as CASRTLQGDQETQYF.